These 11 T cell receptor beta chains came from one sample sequenced in a study of graft-versus-host responses after intestinal transplantation. Clones were sequenced by immunoSEQ multiplex PCR, and TCRdb holds only the in-frame ones, with some missing. The sample shows over 70,000 clones, roughly 90% of them seen only once. These TCRs' antigens remain unknown. This material consisted of unstimulated CD8+ T cells sorted from spleen or lymph node cells, taken before transplant. These receptors all stem from a human donor who was the organ donor for an intestinal transplant.

The V and J genes are TRBV4-1 and TRBJ1-4; TRBD1 might be the D (5 bases). Trimming shortened V by 2 bases and J by 3 bases, and 19 bases separated the two germline ends. Germline V gene data show CDR1 as MGHRA and CDR2 as YSYEKL. The CDR3 spans 18 residues. In DNA form, the CDR3 reads TGCGCCAGCAGCCAATATCAGTCGGCTAGGGGTTCTAATGAAAAACTGTTTTTT. This gives the protein CASSQYQSARGSNEKLFF.

This chain connects TRBV4-1 to TRBJ2-5, with D perhaps matching TRBD2 (5 bases). Germline assignment: CDR1 MGHRA and CDR2 YSYEKL. V was cut by 5 bases and J by 5 bases, with 12 bases left in between. The CDR3 contains 13 residues. The CDR3 sequence: CASSRLAMETQYF. CDR3 DNA: TGCGCCAGCAGCAGGCTAGCAATGGAGACCCAGTACTTC.

The V call is TRBV28, the J call TRBJ1-6; the match to TRBD1 covers 7 bases. Germline CDR1 and CDR2: MDHEN and SYDVKM. The CDR3 loop spans 13 amino acids. With 5 bases clipped from V and 10 bases from J, the junction kept 5 bases outside the gene matches. The CDR3 DNA reads TGTGCCAGCAGTATGACAGGGACATCACCCCTCCACTTT. The encoded protein is CASSMTGTSPLHF.

V gene TRBV7-9 combines with J gene TRBJ1-1; possibly TRBD1 for D (5 bases). CDR1 is SEHNR, CDR2 FQNEAQ, per germline (reference sequence). CDR3 length: 12 amino acids. Trimming took off 7 bases at V and 2 bases at J, with 8 bases between the two ends. The CDR3 bases are TGTGCCAGCATGGGGGGTAACACTGAAGCTTTCTTT. Amino acids: CASMGGNTEAFF. The full variable domain, completed using reference TRBV7-9 and TRBJ1-1, is DTGVSQNPRHKITKRGQNVTFRCDPISEHNRLYWYRQTLGQGPEFLTYFQNEAQLEKSRLLSDRFSAERPKGSFSTLEIQRTEQGDSAMYLCASMGGNTEAFFGQGTRLTVV.

The chain joins TRBV27 to TRBJ2-1; D ambiguous. With 6 bases removed from V and 5 bases from J, the gap between germline ends came to 8 bases. Per the germline V gene, CDR1 is MNHEY and CDR2 is SMNVEV (reference sequence). The CDR3 length is 12 residues. CDR3 DNA: TGTGCCAGCAGCAGCACAGACAATGAGCAGTTCTTC. Translated: CASSSTDNEQFF.

This sequence joins TRBV6-5 and TRBJ1-4, with D possibly matching TRBD1 (5 bases). The CDR3 consists of 14 residues. Trimming took 5 bases from V and 6 from J, leaving 13 bases between them. Germline V lookup: CDR1 MNHEY, CDR2 SVGAGI. CDR3 residues: CASSKPGGDEKLFF. CDR3 bases: TGTGCCAGCAGTAAGCCGGGGGGGGATGAAAAACTGTTTTTT.

The chain links TRBV4-3 to TRBJ1-2; TRBD1 is a possible D gene (6 bases). Germline CDR1 is LGHNA and CDR2 is YSLEER. Trimming pared 0 bases from V and 1 base from J, leaving 12 bases between. The CDR3 runs 16 residues. CDR3 amino acids: CASSQESGGDNYGYTF. In DNA form, the CDR3 reads TGCGCCAGCAGCCAAGAATCGGGGGGCGATAACTATGGCTACACCTTC.

The chain is built from TRBV29-1 and TRBJ2-1, with D unresolved. The CDR3 loop spans 11 amino acids. Trimming took 6 bases from V and 9 from J, leaving 12 bases between them. In germline, CDR1 is SQVTM, CDR2 ANQGSEA. The CDR3 DNA sequence: TGCAGCGTGATAGCCTCCCTTGAGCAGTTCTTC. This sequence encodes CSVIASLEQFF.

This chain uses TRBV7-8 with TRBJ2-7, with TRBD1 matching over 9 bases. Trimming cost V 1 base and J 3 bases; bases outside gene matches: 1. Germline CDR1 reads SGHVS; CDR2 reads FQNEAQ. CDR3 length equals 14 residues. The CDR3 DNA is TGTGCCAGCAGCTTAGGGGGACAGGGCTACGAGCAGTACGTC. Translating it yields CASSLGGQGYEQYV.

This clone showed up just once. V usage is TRBV4-2 and J usage is TRBJ1-2; 7 nucleotides line up with TRBD1. V trimming: 5 bases; J trimming: 0 bases; junction bases outside the gene matches: 6. This CDR3 is built from 15 residues. The germline gives CDR1 LGHNA, CDR2 YNFKEQ. The CDR3 reads CASSTLDRTNYGYTF. The DNA for the CDR3 is TGTGCCAGCAGCACCTTGGACAGGACTAACTATGGCTACACCTTC.

The chain employs TRBV14 and TRBJ2-2; 9 nucleotides line up with TRBD2. Germline trimming cut 0 bases from V and 6 bases from J; bases unmatched to any gene: 11. Germline V gene lookup returns CDR1 SGHDN and CDR2 FVKESK. This CDR3 region has 18 residues. The CDR3 nucleotides read TGTGCCAGCAGCCAAGAAAGGAGAGCGGGGGGCCGTGCCGGGGAGCTGTTTTTT. This codes for CASSQERRAGGRAGELFF.